This TCR beta chain stems from a study of cytomegalovirus exposure and HLA in healthy donors. The overall study: Prior work identified around 110 million unique TCR beta sequences in 150 million to 200 million T cells. As released early, the data held roughly 85 million unique TCRs from HLA-typed donors.

The PCR used 60 Vbeta and 13 Jbeta primers. Authors' processing steps: A follow-up analysis tallied 70 million to 80 million unique TCR beta chains, roughly 11 million shared. Clones were sequenced by immunoSEQ multiplex PCR, and TCRdb holds only the in-frame ones, with some missing. The V and J calls and clone size were taken over from that table, and D and trimming were inferred from the DNA. Recorded for this sample: tens of thousands of clones. Of note for this clone: Its target is unknown. One junction end disagrees with the germline gene, perhaps due to a read error.

Germline V gene sequence: CDR1 SSHAT, CDR2 FNYEAQ (reference sequence). The CDR3 consists of 13 residues. The study's findings and limits: For most TCR sequences rarity was the rule, although some public TCRs occurred in many donors.

This TCR came from a female donor in good health and CMV-seronegative. This rearrangement joins TRBV7-7 to TRBJ2-1; D unclear. The source material was PBMCs. This chain's CDR3 is CASSLRARGEQFF. In nucleotides, the CDR3 is TGTGCTAGCAGTTTACGAGCGAGAGGTGAGCAGTTCTTC.